Below, one T cell receptor (beta chain) is given with its context. Its antigen is not known. This PCR relied on a set of 60 Vbeta primers and 13 Jbeta primers. This table comes from immunoSEQ multiplex PCR, and its TCRdb copy is limited to in-frame clones, with some not included. This table has about 150,000 clones, roughly three quarters appearing once. The sample comes from a study of cytomegalovirus exposure and HLA in healthy donors. The overall study: Across 350 to 500 genotyped donors, about 81% landed in the Caucasian-associated ancestry cluster.

Study-level results: Among TCR sequences, most were rare, though some public TCRs appeared in many donors.

J was trimmed by 1 base and V by 5 bases; bases with no gene match: 5. This CDR3 is built from 15 residues. Germline CDR1 reads SGHVS; CDR2 reads FQNEAQ. The rearrangement uses TRBV7-8 and TRBJ2-5, with 9 bases fitting TRBD1. Sequences were obtained from PBMCs. The sequence came from a woman in her fifties or sixties in good health and CMV-seropositive. CDR3 DNA sequence: TGTGCCAGCAGCGTCCGGGACAGGGCCCAAGAGACCCAGTACTTC. This translates into CASSVRDRAQETQYF.